The rows below give T cell receptor beta chains drawn from one sample of a study of blood T cell repertoires in COVID-19. Assay used: immunoSEQ multiplex PCR; TCRdb lists only in-frame clones, some missing. The repertoire holds 150,000 to 200,000 clones, with 70% to 90% as singletons. Material: peripheral blood. The receptors were gathered from a man in his sixties or seventies with active or convalescent COVID-19. Each CDR3 is given with its conserved first and last residue. The D gene is left open where the match is weak. Rows may omit the clone size; those that give it use once, few, many or a size class.

j_call v_call d_call clone_size cdr3_nt cdr3_aa
TRBJ1-5 TRBV3-1/TRBV3-2 NA NA TGTGCCAGCAGCCCCGGGGGTTTGGGCAATCAGCCCCAGCATTTT CASSPGGLGNQPQHF
TRBJ2-1 TRBV3-1/TRBV3-2 TRBD2 NA TGTGCCAGCAGCCAAGGTCGGGGGGGCCCAAATGAGCAGTTCTTC CASSQGRGGPNEQFF
TRBJ1-1 TRBV5-6 TRBD1 NA TGTGCCAGCAGCCCGTACAGGGGCTTTAACACTGAAGCTTTCTTT CASSPYRGFNTEAFF
TRBJ2-3 TRBV23-1 NA few TGCGCCAGCAGAAGGACAGCCGCCCCTAGCACAGATACGCAGTATTTT CASRRTAAPSTDTQYF
TRBJ2-3 TRBV5-8 NA NA TGTGCCAGCAGCTTGGCCAGGGCGGGCACAGATACGCAGTATTTT CASSLARAGTDTQYF
TRBJ1-5 TRBV5-1 NA NA TGCGCCAGCAGCTTGGCCGGGGGTTCCAATCAGCCCCAGCATTTT CASSLAGGSNQPQHF
TRBJ2-1 TRBV15 TRBD2 few TGTGCCACCAGCAGAGGAATACTTGCGGGACTAGCTTATGAGCAGTTCTTC CATSRGILAGLAYEQFF
TRBJ2-3 TRBV24-1 NA NA TGTGCCACCAGTGATTTGGTCAGGGGTGCAGATACGCAGTATTTT CATSDLVRGADTQYF
TRBJ2-7 TRBV5-1 NA NA TGCGCCAGCAGCTTGACAGGGACCCCCACCTACGAGCAGTACTTC CASSLTGTPTYEQYF
TRBJ2-3 TRBV19 NA NA TGTGCCAGTAGTATCGACGGGGGCACAGATACGCAGTATTTT CASSIDGGTDTQYF
TRBJ2-3 TRBV7-9 NA NA TGTGCCAGCAGCTTACAGGCGGGGAGCACAGATACGCAGTATTTT CASSLQAGSTDTQYF
TRBJ2-2 TRBV6-5 NA NA TGTGCCAGCAGCCTCAGGTCTGCGAACACCGGGGAGCTGTTTTTT CASSLRSANTGELFF
TRBJ2-6 TRBV6-2/TRBV6-3 TRBD2 once TGTGCCAGCAGTCAACCCGATCTAGCGGCCAGCGGGGCCAACGTCCTGACTTTC CASSQPDLAASGANVLTF
TRBJ1-6 TRBV5-1 TRBD1 NA TGCGCCAGCAGCATAGGGGGCGATTCACCCCTCCACTTT CASSIGGDSPLHF
TRBJ2-2 TRBV11-2 NA NA TGTGCCAGCAGTCTAGCGCCCAGCGGAAACACCGGGGAGCTGTTTTTT CASSLAPSGNTGELFF
TRBJ2-1 TRBV7-8 TRBD1 NA TGTGCCAGCAGCCGACAGGGGTTGAATGAGCAGTTCTTC CASSRQGLNEQFF
TRBJ1-6 TRBV6-6 TRBD1 NA TGTGCCAGCAGTCGAGCCCCTCAGGGGGTAGGTTCACCCCTCCACTTT CASSRAPQGVGSPLHF
TRBJ2-7 TRBV28 TRBD1 NA TGTGCCAGCAGTTTCGGGACAGGGGGCTACGAGCAGTACTTC CASSFGTGGYEQYF
TRBJ1-2 TRBV28 NA NA TGTGCCAGCAGTTCCCCCCCGGACGGGGAATATGGCTACACCTTC CASSSPPDGEYGYTF
TRBJ2-3 TRBV28 TRBD2 NA TGTGCCAGCAGAAAACCGGGACTAGCGGGGATAAGCACAGATACGCAGTATTTT CASRKPGLAGISTDTQYF
TRBJ2-2 TRBV6-5 TRBD2 NA TGTGCCAGCAAACATCTAGCGGGGGGAACCGGGGAGCTGTTTTTT CASKHLAGGTGELFF
TRBJ2-7 TRBV7-8 NA NA TGTGCCAGCAGCTCTACTACCGCCTACGAGCAGTACTTC CASSSTTAYEQYF
TRBJ1-6 TRBV5-8 TRBD1 NA TGTGCCAGCCAAAACGGGGCAGGGGGCGGAAGGGCCTATAATTCACCCCTCCACTTT CASQNGAGGGRAYNSPLHF
TRBJ1-3 TRBV5-5 NA NA TGTGCCAGCAGCTTCAGGACAGTGGCTGGAAACACCATATATTTT CASSFRTVAGNTIYF
TRBJ1-6 TRBV7-2 TRBD1 once TGTGCCAGCAGCTCACTACAGGGGTCAGGTTCACCCCTCCACTTT CASSSLQGSGSPLHF
TRBJ1-3 TRBV18 NA NA TGTGCCAGCTCCCCCGGACAGACCCGAGGCACCATATATTTT CASSPGQTRGTIYF
TRBJ2-7 TRBV30 NA NA TGTGCCTGGAGTGCGGGGGAGTACGAGCAGTACTTC CAWSAGEYEQYF
TRBJ2-1 TRBV6-5 TRBD2 NA TGTGCCAGCAGTTCGCTTCGCCGGACTAGCTACAATGAGCAGTTCTTC CASSSLRRTSYNEQFF
TRBJ1-1 TRBV4-2 NA NA TGTGCCAGCAGCCCACATAGGAGGTCTGAAGCTTTCTTT CASSPHRRSEAFF
TRBJ2-3 TRBV7-9 TRBD2 NA TGTGCCAGCAGCCTGGCACTAGCGGGAGGAGGCACAGATACGCAGTATTTT CASSLALAGGGTDTQYF
TRBJ1-5 TRBV25-1 TRBD1 NA TGTGCCAGCAGGGGACAGGGGAGCAATCAGCCCCAGCATTTT CASRGQGSNQPQHF
TRBJ2-1 TRBV5-4 NA NA TGTGCCAGCAGCTCCCCAGGGGAGCAGTTCTTC CASSSPGEQFF
TRBJ2-7 TRBV7-2 TRBD2 NA TGTGCCAGCAGCTTAAGCGGGAGTGGGTACGAGCAGTACTTC CASSLSGSGYEQYF
TRBJ1-2 TRBV7-9 NA NA TGTGCCAGCAGCCAGGGACAAGGCCCGTATGGCTACACCTTC CASSQGQGPYGYTF
TRBJ2-5 TRBV6-2/TRBV6-3 TRBD2 NA TGTGCCAGCAGCCCAGATGGGCTAGCGGGAGGAGAGACCCAGTACTTC CASSPDGLAGGETQYF
TRBJ1-6 TRBV6-5 TRBD1 many TGTGCCAGCAGTTCTGCCGGGGGACAGGGGAGGTCACCCCTCCACTTT CASSSAGGQGRSPLHF
TRBJ2-1 TRBV5-1 TRBD2 few TGCGCCAGCAGCTTGGCCCCAGGACTAGCGGGATCCAATGAGCAGTTCTTC CASSLAPGLAGSNEQFF
TRBJ2-1 TRBV19 TRBD2 once TGTGCCAGTAGTATCGGGAGGGGAAGGATCAATGAGCAGTTCTTC CASSIGRGRINEQFF
TRBJ2-3 TRBV12-5 NA NA TGTGCTAGTGGTGCCGAGCGTCATACGCAGTATTTT CASGAERHTQYF
TRBJ2-7 TRBV9 TRBD1 NA TGTGCCAGCAGCCCCTACCGGGACAGGGACTACGAGCAGTACTTC CASSPYRDRDYEQYF
TRBJ1-6 TRBV19 NA NA TGTGCCAGTAGTATAGGTGACGAGGTTCGCTCACCCCTCCACTTT CASSIGDEVRSPLHF
TRBJ1-4 TRBV30 NA many TGTGCCTGGAGTGGAACGTCTAGGCGGGAAAAACTGTTTTTT CAWSGTSRREKLFF
TRBJ1-2 TRBV11-2 NA NA TGTGCCAGCAGCTTCGTTGGTGGAGAAGGACAGAGCAGTCTCTATGGCTACACCTTC CASSFVGGEGQSSLYGYTF
TRBJ1-2 TRBV30 TRBD1 NA TGTGCCTGGAGAAAGGGGGCGGGCCATGGCTACACCTTC CAWRKGAGHGYTF
TRBJ1-5 TRBV15 TRBD1 NA TGTGCCACCAGGTACGGGACAGGGAACAATCAGCCCCAGCATTTT CATRYGTGNNQPQHF
TRBJ1-2 TRBV7-9 NA NA TGTGCCAGCAGCTTAACCGGGTTTAACTATGGCTACACCTTC CASSLTGFNYGYTF
TRBJ1-6 TRBV3-1/TRBV3-2 NA NA TGTGCCAGCAGCCAAGGGACAGAGAATTCACCCCTCCACTTT CASSQGTENSPLHF
TRBJ2-7 TRBV6-6 TRBD1 NA TGTGCCAGCAGCCCTAACAGGGGCCCCTACGAGCAGTACTTC CASSPNRGPYEQYF
TRBJ2-7 TRBV15 TRBD1 NA TGTGCCACCAGCAGTCCGGGACAGCGAGGGTTCGAGCAGTACTTC CATSSPGQRGFEQYF
TRBJ1-4 TRBV20-1 NA few TGCAGTGCTAGGTTGGGAGGAAAACTGTTTTTT CSARLGGKLFF
TRBJ2-7 TRBV18 NA NA TGTGCCAGCTCACCCGGCCCCCAGGGCTACGAGCAGTACTTC CASSPGPQGYEQYF
TRBJ1-4 TRBV19 NA once TGTGCCAGTACCCAACGGTGGGGCAGAATTAATGAAAAACTGTTTTTT CASTQRWGRINEKLFF
TRBJ2-1 TRBV24-1 NA NA TGTGCCACCAGTGATCTATACAATGAGCAGTTCTTC CATSDLYNEQFF
TRBJ2-1 TRBV2 NA NA TGTGCCAGCAGTGATTTTGGCGGATACAATGAGCAGTTCTTC CASSDFGGYNEQFF
TRBJ2-2 TRBV27 NA few TGTGCCAGCCAGGGTAGCGGACGCACCGGGGAGCTGTTTTTT CASQGSGRTGELFF
TRBJ2-5 TRBV6-6 NA NA TGTGCCAGCAGTCACGGAGGGCAAGAGACCCAGTACTTC CASSHGGQETQYF
TRBJ2-7 TRBV5-1 TRBD2 NA TGCGCCAGCAGCGTGGGACTAGCGGGATTCTTCTCCTACGAGCAGTACTTC CASSVGLAGFFSYEQYF
TRBJ1-2 TRBV4-3 NA NA TGCGCCAGCAGCCAAGCAAGGAGTCCGAACTATGGCTACACCTTC CASSQARSPNYGYTF
TRBJ2-5 TRBV7-6 TRBD2 NA TGTGCCAGCAGCCTCCAAAGCGGGAGCCTTATAGAGACCCAGTACTTC CASSLQSGSLIETQYF